The 17 T cell receptor beta chains listed next were all sequenced from one sample in a study of cytomegalovirus exposure and HLA in healthy donors. The assay was immunoSEQ multiplex PCR, and TCRdb's table has in-frame clones only and misses some. Altogether over 200,000 clones are present, 90% being singletons, with the ten largest covering approximately 3.1%. Sample: PBMCs. Receptor source: a woman aged 25 to 39 in good health and CMV-seronegative.

V gene TRBV19 combines with J gene TRBJ1-1, with TRBD1 as a possible D gene (5 bases). The CDR3 is made up of 13 amino acids. V was trimmed by 5 bases and J by 4 bases, leaving 11 bases between them. Germline CDR1 and CDR2: LNHDA and SQIVND (reference sequence). CDR3 protein: CASSWGSGTEAFF. CDR3 coding DNA: TGTGCCAGTAGTTGGGGGAGTGGCACTGAAGCTTTCTTT.

The CDR3 sequence is CASSWVYGTSGADTGLLAKNIQYF. CDR3 coding DNA: TGTGCCAGCAGTTGGGTGTATGGGACTAGCGGGGCGGACACCGGGTTACTAGCCAAAAACATTCAGTACTTC. The chain carries TRBV28 and TRBJ2-4; 13 bases map to TRBD2. The CDR3 runs to 24 residues. Germline values: CDR1 MDHEN, CDR2 SYDVKM. The junction had 24 bases not matched to a gene; V was cut back by 4 bases and J by 0 bases.

The chain employs TRBV12-5 and TRBJ2-7, with D maybe TRBD1 (6 bases). This CDR3 region has 19 residues. Per germline, CDR1 LGHNT and CDR2 FRNRAP. The V and J ends lost 5 bases and 0 bases respectively, with 26 bases between them. The CDR3 loop is CASGPKHLAPQGHSYEQYF. CDR3 sequence (DNA): TGTGCTAGTGGTCCAAAGCACCTCGCCCCGCAGGGACACTCCTACGAGCAGTACTTC. Full variable domain (rest looked up from reference TRBV12-5 and TRBJ2-7): DARVTQTPRHKVTEMGQEVTMRCQPILGHNTVFWYRQTMMQGLELLAYFRNRAPLDDSGMPKDRFSAEMPDATLATLKIQPSEPRDSAVYFCASGPKHLAPQGHSYEQYFGPGTRLTVT.

On this clone: The junction does not match germline at one end; this may be a read error. CDR3 protein: CASSQGGSDNEQFF. The CDR3 DNA follows: TGTGCCAGCAGTCAGGGGGGCTCCGACAATGAGCAGTTCTTC. This rearrangement joins TRBV27 to TRBJ2-1; possible D gene TRBD1, 7 bases. Germline CDR1 and CDR2: MNHEY and SMNVEV (reference sequence). The CDR3 runs 14 residues.

This clone came up once. V usage is TRBV5-1 and J usage is TRBJ2-7; D might be TRBD1 (6 bases). This CDR3 has 14 residues. The ends were cut back, 4 bases at V and 0 bases at J, with 11 bases in the middle. The germline CDR1 and CDR2 sequences are SGHRS and YFSETQ. The CDR3 region is CASSQGSRSYEQYF. The CDR3 nucleotides read TGCGCCAGCAGCCAGGGGTCCCGCTCCTACGAGCAGTACTTC.

The chain joins TRBV27 to TRBJ2-3; D call uncertain. V was shortened by 5 bases and J by 3 bases, with 12 bases between the two germline ends. CDR3 length equals 14 residues. Germline V gene sequence: CDR1 MNHEY, CDR2 SMNVEV (reference sequence). The CDR3 sequence is CASSRKVGTDTQYF. As DNA, the CDR3 is TGTGCCAGCAGTCGGAAGGTTGGAACAGATACGCAGTATTTT.

The chain couples TRBV4-2 to TRBJ2-7; 9 bases agree with TRBD2. J lost 0 bases, V lost 1 base, and 7 bases had no gene match. This CDR3 is 17 amino acids long. The germline V gene has CDR1 LGHNA and CDR2 YNFKEQ. The CDR3 reads CASSQGLAAYGSYEQYF. In nucleotides, the CDR3 is TGTGCCAGCAGCCAAGGACTAGCGGCCTATGGCTCCTACGAGCAGTACTTC.

This chain joins TRBV28 and TRBJ1-1; D not resolved. CDR3 length: 12 residues. V was shortened by 3 bases and J by 7 bases, with 9 bases between the two germline ends. CDR1 is MDHEN, CDR2 SYDVKM, per germline. The CDR3 DNA reads TGTGCCAGCAGTTTTCGCTGGTTTGAAGCTTTCTTT. Protein: CASSFRWFEAFF.

This sequence joins TRBV18 and TRBJ1-1; TRBD1 matches 11 bases. The CDR3 contains 16 residues. J gave up 5 bases and V 3 bases, and 8 bases lay outside the gene matches. Germline lookup yields CDR1 KGHSH and CDR2 LQKENI. The chain's CDR3 is CASSPRDRGLWTEAFF. DNA of the CDR3: TGTGCCAGCTCACCGCGGGACAGGGGGTTGTGGACTGAAGCTTTCTTT.

V gene TRBV6-6 combines with J gene TRBJ2-1; D is uncertain. V was trimmed by 4 bases and J by 2 bases, leaving 12 bases between them. Germline CDR1 is MNHNY and CDR2 is SVGAGI (reference sequence). The CDR3 extends over 15 amino acids. CDR3 loop: CASSFLGTPYNEQFF. CDR3 nucleotide sequence: TGTGCCAGCAGTTTCCTAGGCACCCCCTACAATGAGCAGTTCTTC.

The chain recombines TRBV7-3 with TRBJ2-4, with TRBD1 identical over 8 bases. CDR3 size: 13 residues. V lost 5 bases to trimming and J lost 5 bases; unmatched junction nucleotides: 2. From germline, CDR1 is SGHTA and CDR2 FQGTGA. As DNA, the CDR3 is TGTGCCAGCAGCCAGGGGGCCGAAAACATTCAGTACTTC. Encoded protein: CASSQGAENIQYF. Together with reference TRBV7-3 and TRBJ2-4, the CDR3 gives the full variable domain: GAGVSQTPSNKVTEKGKYVELRCDPISGHTALYWYRQSLGQGPEFLIYFQGTGAADDSGLPNDRFFAVRPEGSVSTLKIQRTERGDSAVYLCASSQGAENIQYFGAGTRLSVL.

This clone occurred once. This chain links TRBV7-9 with TRBJ2-1; 14 nucleotides agree with TRBD2. From germline, CDR1 is SEHNR and CDR2 FQNEAQ (reference sequence). V dropped 7 bases and J dropped 0; count of bases not matched to a gene: 11. The CDR3 consists of 19 residues. This CDR3 is CASNLFAGTSGGSYNEQFF. CDR3 DNA: TGTGCCAGCAACCTATTCGCCGGGACTAGCGGGGGCTCCTACAATGAGCAGTTCTTC.

This chain connects TRBV18 to TRBJ2-1, with D possibly being TRBD1 or TRBD2 (6 bases each). The CDR3 contains 14 residues. Trimming shortened V by 2 bases and J by 9 bases, and 14 bases separated the two germline ends. The V gene's germline CDR1 is KGHSH and CDR2 LQKENI. This CDR3 is CASSPKEGGSEQFF. Here the CDR3 DNA reads TGTGCCAGCTCACCAAAAGAGGGGGGCAGTGAGCAGTTCTTC.

The rearrangement joins TRBV19 to TRBJ2-3; 7 bases fit TRBD2. The length of the CDR3 is 15 residues. Germline V gene lookup returns CDR1 LNHDA and CDR2 SQIVND (reference sequence). With V trimmed by 5 bases and J by 2 bases, 7 bases remained unmatched. This chain's CDR3 is CASSDTSADTDTQYF. CDR3 sequence (DNA): TGTGCCAGTAGTGATACTAGCGCGGACACAGATACGCAGTATTTT.

The chain combines TRBV30 with TRBJ2-7; D not resolved. This CDR3 is 13 amino acids long. CDR1 and CDR2 from the germline V gene are GTSNPN and SVGIG (reference sequence). Trimming cost V 0 bases and J 2 bases, with 8 bases left between them. The CDR3 DNA is TGTGCCTGGAGTGTTGGGCCGACCTACGAGCAGTACTTC. Translated: CAWSVGPTYEQYF.

The chain combines TRBV5-1 with TRBJ2-3; D is uncertain. CDR1 SGHRS and CDR2 YFSETQ come from the germline V gene. Trimming removed 0 bases from V and 2 bases from J, with 13 bases in between. This CDR3 is built from 16 residues. CDR3 DNA sequence: TGCGCCAGCAGCTTGGTGGTTACTCAATTCACAGATACGCAGTATTTT. The encoded protein is CASSLVVTQFTDTQYF. Drawing the rest from reference TRBV5-1 and TRBJ2-3, the complete variable domain is KAGVTQTPRYLIKTRGQQVTLSCSPISGHRSVSWYQQTPGQGLQFLFEYFSETQRNKGNFPGRFSGRQFSNSRSEMNVSTLELGDSALYLCASSLVVTQFTDTQYFGPGTRLTVL.

The gene calls are TRBV27 and TRBJ2-1, with 7 nucleotides matching TRBD2. The CDR3 extends over 16 amino acids. V trimming: 6 bases; J trimming: 2 bases; junction bases outside the gene matches: 10. Germline V gene lookup returns CDR1 MNHEY and CDR2 SMNVEV (reference sequence). This CDR3 is CASRGQGLGAYNEQFF. The CDR3 DNA is TGTGCCAGCAGGGGTCAAGGACTAGGGGCCTACAATGAGCAGTTCTTC.